The clone carrying this T cell receptor (beta chain) is medium-sized by share. The sample holds other DNA sequences that translate to the same CDR3. This entry belongs to a study of technical replicates of blood from several donors. V gave up 4 bases and J gave up 3 bases, with 13 bases separating them. There are 14 residues in the CDR3. Germline loops: CDR1 SGHRS, CDR2 YFSETQ. The data were produced by immunoSEQ multiplex PCR, yet TCRdb's version contains in-frame clones alone and is incomplete. Found here are approximately 81,000 clones, 80% to 90% of them singletons; the top ten hold approximately 3.5%.

What was sequenced was PBMCs. The V call is TRBV5-1, the J call TRBJ1-1; tentatively, D is TRBD1 (6 bases). This receptor was taken from a human donor in good health. Some clones in this sample may be carry-over from other donors' samples. Written as DNA, the CDR3 is TGCGCCAGCAGCCTGGGGGGCGGTTACACTGAAGCTTTCTTT. Translating gives CASSLGGGYTEAFF.